The T cell receptor beta chain under discussion was sequenced for a study of regulatory T cells in long-lasting Graves disease. Study results and caveats: Among the persistent patients, 2,500 to 3,000 public clonotypes were shared, more than the approximately 1,000 shared among new patients.

Time point specified: newly diagnosed GD, antithyroid drugs for less than 3 months. TCR sequences were obtained from RNA taken from PBMCs. This clonotype was seen once. Its antigen remains unidentified. Building the TCR beta libraries relied on iRepertoire HTBI primers, and CDR3 regions underwent Arm-PCR. Each CDR3 protein is one row after TCRdb ran MiXCR on the multiplex PCR reads. The sample yields a few hundred thousand distinct CDR3 sequences, over 15% seen once. Losses at the gene ends were 5 bases for V and 1 base for J; bases not matched to a gene: 10. The CDR3 is made up of 17 amino acids. Germline V gene lookup returns CDR1 SGHAT and CDR2 FQNNGV. These data are also associated with another study on T cells in Graves' hyperthyroidism and ophthalmopathy.

The sample consisted of peripheral blood mononuclear cells (PBMCs), taken at new diagnosis, from a patient treated with antithyroid drugs. The rearrangement joins TRBV11-2 to TRBJ2-1, with TRBD1 matching over 8 bases. The sequence was obtained from a man aged 40-50 years with Graves disease. CDR3 region: CASSPVDRDGSYNEQFF. DNA of the CDR3: TGTGCCAGCAGCCCGGTGGACAGGGACGGTTCCTACAATGAGCAGTTCTTC.